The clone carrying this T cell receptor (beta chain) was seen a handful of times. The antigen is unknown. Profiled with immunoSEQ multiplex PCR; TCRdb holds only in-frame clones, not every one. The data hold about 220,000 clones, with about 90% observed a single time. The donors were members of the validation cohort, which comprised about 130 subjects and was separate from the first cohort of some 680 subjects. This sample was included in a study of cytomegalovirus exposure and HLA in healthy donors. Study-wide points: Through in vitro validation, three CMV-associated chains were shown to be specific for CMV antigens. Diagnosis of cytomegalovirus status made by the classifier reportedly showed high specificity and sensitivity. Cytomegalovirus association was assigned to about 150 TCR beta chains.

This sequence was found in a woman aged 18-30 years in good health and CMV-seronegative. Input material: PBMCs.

CDR3 amino acids: CASSRLVGQGGGEQYF. The CDR3 DNA follows: TGTGCCAGCAGCCGTTTGGTTGGACAGGGAGGGGGCGAGCAGTACTTC. The V call is TRBV11-2, the J call TRBJ2-7; tentative D call: TRBD1 (8 bases). The CDR3 extends over 16 amino acids. Germline CDR1 SGHAT, CDR2 FQNNGV. The V end was cut by 5 bases, the J end by 6 bases, with 23 bases between.